This T cell receptor beta chain stems from a study of brain T cells in children with intractable seizures. Germline V gene lookup returns CDR1 MNHEY and CDR2 SVGAGI. The V gene end was trimmed by 0 bases and the J gene end by 6 bases; junction bases not matched to a gene: 5. The CDR3 consists of 15 residues. Profiling relied on immunoSEQ multiplex PCR, and the TCRdb table lists in-frame clones only, not all of them. The sample has about 320,000 clones; approximately 93% are singletons. Points on this clone: The antigen is unknown.

This sample's time point: blood from clinic visit 5 months post-surgery; TSC patient then seizure free. Sequencing was limited to surgery cases with top T cell transcript signatures in brain tissue. At least one anti-epileptic drug was given before surgery. Study-wide results and caveats: Viral specificity was inferred only from CDR3 similarity; HCMV serostatus was unknown.

This TCR was sampled from a boy less than two years old with tuberous sclerosis and intractable seizures. The sequences come from peripheral blood, collected approximately 5 months after surgery. The V and J genes are TRBV6-5 and TRBJ1-3; 7 bases align to TRBD1. The CDR3 is CASSYSTGIENTIYF. The CDR3, as DNA: TGTGCCAGCAGTTACTCGACAGGGATTGAAAACACCATATATTTT.